The 19 T cell receptor beta chains below were found in one sample sequenced in a study of blood T cell repertoires in COVID-19. The assay was immunoSEQ multiplex PCR, and TCRdb's table has in-frame clones only and misses some. The sample contains 300,000 or so clones, about 86% of which appear only once. The sample taken for sequencing was peripheral blood. These receptors were taken from a woman aged 45-60 years with acute or convalescent COVID-19.

The chain combines TRBV3-1 (or the pseudogene TRBV3-2) with TRBJ1-2, with D hard to call. The V end lost 4 bases, the J end lost 6 bases, and 18 bases lay between the germline ends. The CDR3 runs 15 residues. CDR1 and CDR2 (germline): LGHDT, YNNKEL (reference sequence). In DNA, the CDR3 is TGTGCCAGCAGCCGGCCCGAGGGCGCTAATGATGGCTACACCTTC. It translates to CASSRPEGANDGYTF.

V usage is TRBV29-1 and J usage is TRBJ1-4, with 8 bases matching TRBD1. The CDR3 contains 13 residues. The trim removed 6 bases at V and 8 bases at J, leaving 8 bases unmatched. Per the germline V gene, CDR1 is SQVTM and CDR2 is ANQGSEA. The DNA of the CDR3 is TGCAGCGTGCGGACAGGGTCGGGCGAAAAACTGTTTTTT. It specifies CSVRTGSGEKLFF.

The genes are TRBV5-1 and TRBJ2-2; TRBD1 is a possible D gene (5 bases). There are 15 residues in the CDR3. The V and J ends lost 4 bases and 1 base respectively, with 11 bases between them. From germline, CDR1 is SGHRS and CDR2 YFSETQ. This chain's CDR3 is CASSRFQGNTGELFF. The CDR3 nucleotides are TGCGCCAGCAGCCGATTCCAGGGGAACACCGGGGAGCTGTTTTTT. Complete variable domain (other parts from reference TRBV5-1 and TRBJ2-2): KAGVTQTPRYLIKTRGQQVTLSCSPISGHRSVSWYQQTPGQGLQFLFEYFSETQRNKGNFPGRFSGRQFSNSRSEMNVSTLELGDSALYLCASSRFQGNTGELFFGEGSRLTVL.

The chain's CDR3 is CATSEYLQGQETQYF. CDR3 bases: TGTGCCACCAGTGAATATCTTCAGGGGCAAGAGACCCAGTACTTC. The rearrangement joins TRBV24-1 to TRBJ2-5; TRBD1 is a possible D gene (6 bases). This CDR3 spans 15 amino acids. V was shortened by 4 bases and J by 2 bases, with 13 bases between the two germline ends. The germline V gene has CDR1 KGHDR and CDR2 SFDVKD.

The chain employs TRBV28 and TRBJ2-7, with 9 positions matching TRBD1. CDR1 is MDHEN and CDR2 is SYDVKM in the germline V gene. The CDR3 spans 15 residues. After removal of 2 bases from V and 3 bases from J, the junction contained 5 bases not matched to a gene. Here the CDR3 reads CASSLRGQGHYEQYF. CDR3 bases: TGTGCCAGCAGTTTAAGGGGACAGGGTCACTACGAGCAGTACTTC.

The chain has TRBV7-9 and TRBJ2-1; 8 positions match TRBD2. Germline CDR1 is SEHNR and CDR2 is FQNEAQ (reference sequence). This CDR3 has 15 amino acids. The junction had 13 bases not matched to a gene; V was cut back by 5 bases and J by 10 bases. The CDR3 DNA reads TGTGCCAGCAGCCCGGGACTAGAGGCCGGGGGGGAGCAGTTCTTC. This gives the protein CASSPGLEAGGEQFF.

V and J are TRBV4-3 and TRBJ2-3; the match to TRBD2 covers 15 bases. The CDR3 sequence is 16 residues long. The trim removed 4 bases at V and 6 bases at J, leaving 5 bases unmatched. CDR1 and CDR2 (germline): LGHNA, YSLEER. The CDR3, as DNA: TGCGCCAGCAGCCCGGGGACTAGCGGGGGGCGCGATACGCAGTATTTT. It is translated as CASSPGTSGGRDTQYF.

The chain combines TRBV14 with TRBJ1-1; D remains unclear. CDR1 and CDR2 (germline): SGHDN, FVKESK. The CDR3 is 13 residues long. V shed 0 bases and J shed 2 bases, with 4 bases lying between them. CDR3: CASSQEYNTEAFF. The CDR3 DNA follows: TGTGCCAGCAGCCAAGAGTATAACACTGAAGCTTTCTTT.

CDR3 sequence (DNA): TGTGCCAGCAGTTACGGAGGCGGCTTGAGGGACACTGAAGCTTTCTTT. It is translated as CASSYGGGLRDTEAFF. The rearrangement uses TRBV6-5 and TRBJ1-1; no firm D call. The CDR3 is made up of 16 amino acids. Per the germline V gene, CDR1 is MNHEY and CDR2 is SVGAGI. Trimming took 2 bases from V and 3 from J, leaving 16 bases between them.

The J gene is TRBJ2-1, the V gene TRBV27; 10 bases align to TRBD2. Germline CDR1 MNHEY, CDR2 SMNVEV (reference sequence). The J segment lost 5 bases and the V segment lost 0 bases, leaving 4 bases of the junction unmatched. CDR3 size: 16 residues. The CDR3 DNA reads TGTGCCAGCAGTTTATCGAGACTAGCGGGCCACAATGAGCAGTTCTTC. Translation: CASSLSRLAGHNEQFF.

The chain employs TRBV10-3 and TRBJ2-1; the D call may be TRBD1 or TRBD2 (6 bases each). This CDR3 has 12 amino acids. V lost 8 bases, J lost 10 bases, and 15 bases lay in between. Germline V gene lookup returns CDR1 ENHRY and CDR2 SYGVKD. As DNA, the CDR3 is TGTGCCATCGGTGGGGGCGGGATGGAGCAGTTCTTC. Its translation: CAIGGGGMEQFF.

The rearrangement uses TRBV30 and TRBJ2-7; 9 bases map to TRBD2. The ends lost 1 base at V and 2 bases at J; junction bases unmatched: 6. This CDR3 is 15 amino acids long. Germline-derived CDR1 and CDR2 are GTSNPN and SVGIG (reference sequence). CDR3 region: CAWSAGLAHTYEQYF. The CDR3 DNA reads as TGTGCCTGGAGTGCCGGACTAGCGCATACCTACGAGCAGTACTTC.

The rearrangement joins TRBV12-5 to TRBJ1-1; 10 bases agree with TRBD1. V was clipped by 5 bases and J by 5 bases; unmatched bases: 2. The CDR3 is 13 residues long. Germline loops: CDR1 LGHNT, CDR2 FRNRAP. CDR3 DNA sequence: TGTGCTAGTGGTCGACAGGGGGCAACTGAAGCTTTCTTT. Translation: CASGRQGATEAFF.

The gene calls are TRBV12-3 or TRBV12-4 and TRBJ1-3, with D unclear. The CDR3 length is 12 residues. The germline V and J ends were trimmed by 7 bases and 4 bases, with 8 bases remaining between them. The CDR3 is CASTLTGNTIYF. CDR3 DNA: TGTGCCAGCACGTTGACAGGAAACACCATATATTTT.

V and J are TRBV24-1 and TRBJ2-2; 7 nucleotides align to TRBD2. This CDR3 region has 16 residues. Germline V gives CDR1 KGHDR, CDR2 SFDVKD. The V gene end was trimmed by 1 base and the J gene end by 7 bases; junction bases not matched to a gene: 8. The CDR3 here is CATSDFPIASGGELFF. The CDR3 DNA reads as TGTGCCACCAGTGATTTCCCCATCGCTAGCGGCGGGGAGCTGTTTTTT.

The rearrangement uses TRBV2 and TRBJ1-2, with D uncertain. CDR3 length equals 15 residues. Germline assignment: CDR1 SNHLY and CDR2 FYNNEI. Trimming took off 1 base at V and 4 bases at J, with 13 bases between the two ends. CDR3 nucleotide sequence: TGTGCCAGCAGTGAAGGAGGTCCGGCGATCTATGGCTACACCTTC. Translating gives CASSEGGPAIYGYTF.

V gene TRBV11-2 combines with J gene TRBJ1-2; D is unclear. The germline V gene encodes CDR1 SGHAT and CDR2 FQNNGV. The CDR3 contains 14 residues. V was trimmed by 2 bases and J by 6 bases, leaving 13 bases between them. CDR3 sequence: CASSLSHPGHGYTF. In DNA form, the CDR3 reads TGTGCCAGCAGCTTATCCCATCCGGGTCATGGCTACACCTTC.

This rearrangement joins TRBV30 to TRBJ2-3; D gene ambiguous. Trimming removed 4 bases from V and 1 base from J, with 9 bases in between. Germline-derived CDR1 and CDR2 are GTSNPN and SVGIG (reference sequence). The CDR3 extends over 13 amino acids. This chain's CDR3 is CAWTATGTDTQYF. CDR3 coding DNA: TGTGCCTGGACAGCGACCGGCACAGATACGCAGTATTTT. Full variable domain (missing parts from reference TRBV30 and TRBJ2-3): SQTIHQWPATLVQPVGSPLSLECTVEGTSNPNLYWYRQAAGRGLQLLFYSVGIGQISSEVPQNLSASRPQDRQFILSSKKLLLSDSGFYLCAWTATGTDTQYFGPGTRLTVL.

The CDR3: CASSLVSGAGDFYGYTF. CDR3 nucleotides: TGTGCCAGCAGCTTAGTTTCCGGGGCAGGGGATTTCTATGGCTACACCTTC. This rearrangement joins TRBV7-9 to TRBJ1-2; weak D call: TRBD1 (6 bases). The CDR3 has 17 residues. Looked up from germline, CDR1 is SEHNR and CDR2 is FQNEAQ (reference sequence). The germline V and J ends were trimmed by 1 base and 4 bases, with 19 bases remaining between them.